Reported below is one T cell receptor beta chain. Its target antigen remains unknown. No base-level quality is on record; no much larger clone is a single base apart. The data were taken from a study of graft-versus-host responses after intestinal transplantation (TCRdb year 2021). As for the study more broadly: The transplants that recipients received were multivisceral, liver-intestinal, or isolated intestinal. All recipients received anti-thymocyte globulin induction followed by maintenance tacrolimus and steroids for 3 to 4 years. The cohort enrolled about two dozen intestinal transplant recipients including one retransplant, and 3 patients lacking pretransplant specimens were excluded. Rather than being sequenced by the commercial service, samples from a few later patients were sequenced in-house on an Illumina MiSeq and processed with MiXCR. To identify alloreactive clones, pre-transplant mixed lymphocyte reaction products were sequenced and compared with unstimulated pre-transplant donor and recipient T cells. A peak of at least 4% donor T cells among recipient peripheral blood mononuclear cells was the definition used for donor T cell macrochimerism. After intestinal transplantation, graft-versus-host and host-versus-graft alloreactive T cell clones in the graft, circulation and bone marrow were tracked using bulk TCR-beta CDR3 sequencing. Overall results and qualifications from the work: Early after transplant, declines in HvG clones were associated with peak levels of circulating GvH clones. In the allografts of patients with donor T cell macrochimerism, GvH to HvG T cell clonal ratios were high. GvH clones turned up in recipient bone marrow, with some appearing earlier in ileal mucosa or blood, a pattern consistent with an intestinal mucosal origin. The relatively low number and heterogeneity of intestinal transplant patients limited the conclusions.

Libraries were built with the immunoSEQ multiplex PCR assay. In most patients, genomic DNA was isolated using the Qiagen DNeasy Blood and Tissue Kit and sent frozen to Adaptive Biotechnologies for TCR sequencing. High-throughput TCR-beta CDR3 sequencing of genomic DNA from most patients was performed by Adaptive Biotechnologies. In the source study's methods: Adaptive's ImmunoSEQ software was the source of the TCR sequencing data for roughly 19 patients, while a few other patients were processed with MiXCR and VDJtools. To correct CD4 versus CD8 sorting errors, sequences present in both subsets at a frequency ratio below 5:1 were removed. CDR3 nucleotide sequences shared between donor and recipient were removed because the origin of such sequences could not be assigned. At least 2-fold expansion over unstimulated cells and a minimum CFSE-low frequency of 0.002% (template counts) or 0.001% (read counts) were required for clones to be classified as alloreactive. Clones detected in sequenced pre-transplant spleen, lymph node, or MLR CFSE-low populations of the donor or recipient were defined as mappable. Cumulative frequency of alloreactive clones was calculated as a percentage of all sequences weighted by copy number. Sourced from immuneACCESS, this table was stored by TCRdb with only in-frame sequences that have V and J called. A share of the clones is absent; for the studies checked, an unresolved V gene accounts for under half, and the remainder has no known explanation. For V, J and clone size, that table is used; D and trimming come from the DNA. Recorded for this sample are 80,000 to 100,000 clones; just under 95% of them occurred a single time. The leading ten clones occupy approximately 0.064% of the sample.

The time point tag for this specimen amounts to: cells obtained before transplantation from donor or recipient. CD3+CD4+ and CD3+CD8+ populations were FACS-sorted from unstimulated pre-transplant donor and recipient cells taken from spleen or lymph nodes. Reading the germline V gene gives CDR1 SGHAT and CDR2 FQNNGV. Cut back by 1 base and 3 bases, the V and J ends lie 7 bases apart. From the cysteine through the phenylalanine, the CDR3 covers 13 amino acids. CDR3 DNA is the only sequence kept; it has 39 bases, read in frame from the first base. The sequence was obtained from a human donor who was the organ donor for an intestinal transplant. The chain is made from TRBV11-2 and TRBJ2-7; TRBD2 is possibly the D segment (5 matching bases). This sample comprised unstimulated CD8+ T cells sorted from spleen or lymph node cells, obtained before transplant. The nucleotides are TGTGCCAGCAGCTTAGGGAGGTACTACGAGCAGTACTTC. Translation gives CASSLGRYYEQYF. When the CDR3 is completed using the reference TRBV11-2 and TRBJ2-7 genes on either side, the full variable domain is EAGVAQSPRYKIIEKRQSVAFWCNPISGHATLYWYQQILGQGPKLLIQFQNNGVVDDSQLPKDRFSAERLKGVDSTLKIQPAKLEDSAVYLCASSLGRYYEQYFGPGTRLTVT.